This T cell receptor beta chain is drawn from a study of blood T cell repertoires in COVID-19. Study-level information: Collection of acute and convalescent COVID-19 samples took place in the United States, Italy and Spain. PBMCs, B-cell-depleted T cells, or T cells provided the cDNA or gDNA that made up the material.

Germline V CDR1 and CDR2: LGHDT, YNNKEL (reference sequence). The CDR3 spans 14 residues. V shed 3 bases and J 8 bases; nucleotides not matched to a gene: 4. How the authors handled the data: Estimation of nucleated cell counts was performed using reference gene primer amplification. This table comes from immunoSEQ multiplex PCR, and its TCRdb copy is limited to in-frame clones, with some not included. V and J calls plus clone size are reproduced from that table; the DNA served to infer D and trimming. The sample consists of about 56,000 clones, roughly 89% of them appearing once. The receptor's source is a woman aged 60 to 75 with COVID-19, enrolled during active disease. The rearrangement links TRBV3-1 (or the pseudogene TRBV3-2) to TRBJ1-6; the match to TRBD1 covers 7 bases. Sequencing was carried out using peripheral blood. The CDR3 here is CASSHGTVHSPLHF. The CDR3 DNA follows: TGTGCCAGCAGCCACGGGACAGTACATTCACCCCTCCACTTT.